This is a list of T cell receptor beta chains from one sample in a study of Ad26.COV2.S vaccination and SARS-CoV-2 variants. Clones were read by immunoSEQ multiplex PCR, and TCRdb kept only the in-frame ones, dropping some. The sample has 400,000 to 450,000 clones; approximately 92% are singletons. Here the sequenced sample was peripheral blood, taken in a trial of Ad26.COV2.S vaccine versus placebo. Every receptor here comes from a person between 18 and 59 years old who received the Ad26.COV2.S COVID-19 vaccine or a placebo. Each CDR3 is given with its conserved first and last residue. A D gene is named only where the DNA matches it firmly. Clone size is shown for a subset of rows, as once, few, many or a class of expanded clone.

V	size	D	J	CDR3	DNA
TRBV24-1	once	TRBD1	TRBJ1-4	CASRDRGSRRNEKLFF	TGTGCCTCCCGGGACAGGGGGAGTAGAAGGAATGAAAAACTGTTTTTT
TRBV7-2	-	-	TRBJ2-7	CASSLGGGVSSYEQYF	TGTGCCAGCAGCTTAGGAGGAGGGGTGAGCTCCTACGAGCAGTACTTC
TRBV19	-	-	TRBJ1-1	CASSSQGNTEAFF	TGTGCCAGTAGTAGTCAGGGGAACACTGAAGCTTTCTTT
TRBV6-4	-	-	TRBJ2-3	CASSEFGGYTDTQYF	TGTGCCAGCAGTGAATTCGGCGGATACACAGATACGCAGTATTTT
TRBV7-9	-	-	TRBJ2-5	CASSLVHWGQETQYF	TGTGCCAGCAGCTTAGTACACTGGGGCCAAGAGACCCAGTACTTC
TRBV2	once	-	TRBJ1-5	CASSERAEYQPQHF	TGTGCCAGCAGTGAAAGGGCAGAGTATCAGCCCCAGCATTTT
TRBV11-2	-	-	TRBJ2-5	CASSRGQAKQETQYF	TGTGCCAGCAGCCGAGGGCAGGCGAAGCAAGAGACCCAGTACTTC
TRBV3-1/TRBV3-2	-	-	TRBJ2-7	CASSLNVGREQYF	TGTGCCAGCAGCCTAAACGTGGGCCGCGAGCAGTACTTC
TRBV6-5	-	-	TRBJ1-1	CASSYRLSTEAFF	TGTGCCAGCAGTTACAGGCTGAGCACTGAAGCTTTCTTT
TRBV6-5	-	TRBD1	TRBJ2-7	CASRAGGVGYEQYF	TGTGCCAGCAGAGCAGGGGGAGTAGGCTACGAGCAGTACTTC
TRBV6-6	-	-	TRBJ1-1	CASSYGRAYPDTEAFF	TGTGCCAGCAGTTATGGCAGGGCGTACCCTGACACTGAAGCTTTCTTT
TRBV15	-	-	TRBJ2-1	CATSRKGDEQFF	TGTGCCACCAGCAGAAAGGGGGATGAGCAGTTCTTC
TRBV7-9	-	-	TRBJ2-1	CASSLTGSSYNEQFF	TGTGCCAGCAGCTTAACGGGGAGCTCCTACAATGAGCAGTTCTTC
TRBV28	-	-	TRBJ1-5	CASCSGGRNQPQHF	TGTGCCAGCTGCAGCGGGGGACGCAATCAGCCCCAGCATTTT
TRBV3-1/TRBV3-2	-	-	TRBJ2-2	CASSQVAFGGADTGELFF	TGTGCCAGCAGCCAGGTAGCTTTCGGCGGGGCCGACACCGGGGAGCTGTTTTTT